The rows below give T cell receptor beta chains drawn from one sample of a study of vaccination and CD4 T cells after COVID-19. Their specific antigens are unknown. TCRdb ran MiXCR on the PCR reads and lists one entry per CDR3 protein. The sample holds some 11,000 distinct CDR3 sequences, 56% seen once. Specimen: CD4+ T cells from blood, cultured in vitro. Receptors originate from a human donor who had recovered from COVID-19. The CDR3 runs from the conserved cysteine through the conserved F or W. Fields, in order: CDR3 protein, CDR3 DNA, J gene, V gene, D gene, clone size. D genes are given only for firm matches. The size of a clone is reported for some rows only, either as once, few or many, or as a class for expanded clones.

cdr3_aa: CASSLGFGESDTQYF; cdr3_nt: TGTGCCAGCAGCTTAGGGTTCGGAGAGTCAGATACGCAGTATTTT; j_call: TRBJ2-3; v_call: TRBV7-9; d_call: -; clone_size: once
cdr3_aa: CATSRASEKLFF; cdr3_nt: TGTGCCACCAGCAGGGCCTCGGAAAAACTGTTTTTT; j_call: TRBJ1-4; v_call: TRBV15; d_call: -; clone_size: -
cdr3_aa: CAWRHGQGARYTF; cdr3_nt: TGTGCCTGGAGACACGGACAGGGGGCGCGCTACACCTTC; j_call: TRBJ1-2; v_call: TRBV30; d_call: TRBD1; clone_size: -
cdr3_aa: CASFGEGGYTF; cdr3_nt: TGTGCCAGTTTTGGGGAGGGCGGCTACACCTTC; j_call: TRBJ1-2; v_call: TRBV6-1; d_call: -; clone_size: few
cdr3_aa: CASSWSTSTDTQYF; cdr3_nt: TGTGCCAGCAGTTGGTCCACGAGCACAGATACGCAGTATTTT; j_call: TRBJ2-3; v_call: TRBV25-1; d_call: -; clone_size: -
cdr3_aa: CSARLTDGGRRTSRTDTQYF; cdr3_nt: TGCAGTGCTCGCTTAACGGACGGCGGAAGGAGGACTTCCCGCACAGATACGCAGTATTTT; j_call: TRBJ2-3; v_call: TRBV20-1; d_call: -; clone_size: -
cdr3_aa: CASSKTERNTEAFF; cdr3_nt: TGTGCCAGCAGCAAGACAGAGAGGAACACTGAAGCTTTCTTT; j_call: TRBJ1-1; v_call: TRBV11-2; d_call: -; clone_size: few
cdr3_aa: CASSLWAITSTDTQYF; cdr3_nt: TGTGCCAGCAGCTTATGGGCCATTACTAGCACAGATACGCAGTATTTT; j_call: TRBJ2-3; v_call: TRBV7-2; d_call: -; clone_size: -
cdr3_aa: CASSEASPLHF; cdr3_nt: TGTGCCAGCAGTGAGGCTTCACCCCTCCACTTT; j_call: TRBJ1-6; v_call: TRBV6-1; d_call: -; clone_size: few
cdr3_aa: CASDRAGGMDTQYF; cdr3_nt: TGTGCCAGCGACAGGGCAGGGGGTATGGATACGCAGTATTTT; j_call: TRBJ2-3; v_call: TRBV28; d_call: TRBD1; clone_size: -
cdr3_aa: CASSGFSNTGELFF; cdr3_nt: TGTGCCAGCAGCGGCTTCTCGAACACCGGGGAGCTGTTTTTT; j_call: TRBJ2-2; v_call: TRBV6-1; d_call: -; clone_size: few
cdr3_aa: CSARRDTAGGYTF; cdr3_nt: TGCAGTGCTAGAAGGGACACCGCCGGTGGCTACACCTTC; j_call: TRBJ1-2; v_call: TRBV20-1; d_call: -; clone_size: few
cdr3_aa: CASRTDSTNTGELFF; cdr3_nt: TGTGCCAGCAGAACGGACAGTACGAACACCGGGGAGCTGTTTTTT; j_call: TRBJ2-2; v_call: TRBV6-1; d_call: -; clone_size: -
cdr3_aa: CSARDAAGSAYNSPLHF; cdr3_nt: TGCAGTGCTAGAGATGCGGCAGGGAGCGCCTATAATTCACCCCTCCACTTT; j_call: TRBJ1-6; v_call: TRBV20-1; d_call: -; clone_size: -
cdr3_aa: CASSKLRDCTNWRYTF; cdr3_nt: TGTGCCAGTTCCAAACTCCGGGACTGCACGAACTGGCGCTACACCTTC; j_call: TRBJ1-2; v_call: TRBV19; d_call: -; clone_size: -
cdr3_aa: CASSEGLGGYTF; cdr3_nt: TGTGCCAGCAGTGAAGGGCTAGGGGGCTACACCTTC; j_call: TRBJ1-2; v_call: TRBV2; d_call: -; clone_size: -
cdr3_aa: CASSALGGAAYNEQFF; cdr3_nt: TGTGCCAGCAGCGCACTCGGGGGCGCGGCTTACAATGAGCAGTTCTTC; j_call: TRBJ2-1; v_call: TRBV9; d_call: -; clone_size: -
cdr3_aa: CSAKGQGDGNQPQHF; cdr3_nt: TGCAGTGCCAAGGGGCAGGGGGACGGCAATCAGCCCCAGCATTTT; j_call: TRBJ1-5; v_call: TRBV20-1; d_call: TRBD1; clone_size: few
cdr3_aa: CASSQVVKGEQFF; cdr3_nt: TGTGCCAGCAGCCAAGTCGTGAAGGGAGAACAGTTCTTC; j_call: TRBJ2-1; v_call: TRBV14; d_call: -; clone_size: large
cdr3_aa: CASSPRTGRTTNYGYTF; cdr3_nt: TGTGCCAGCAGTCCTCGGACAGGGAGGACTACTAACTATGGCTACACCTTC; j_call: TRBJ1-2; v_call: TRBV6-1; d_call: TRBD1; clone_size: -
cdr3_aa: CASSSPQGRLAGVHEQYF; cdr3_nt: TGTGCCAGCAGCTCCCCACAGGGTCGGCTAGCGGGAGTACACGAGCAGTACTTC; j_call: TRBJ2-7; v_call: TRBV21-1; d_call: -; clone_size: few
cdr3_aa: CASRRLQGIGTEAFF; cdr3_nt: TGTGCCAGCAGGCGACTACAGGGGATAGGCACTGAAGCTTTCTTT; j_call: TRBJ1-1; v_call: TRBV6-1; d_call: TRBD1; clone_size: -
cdr3_aa: CASSKDNSPLHF; cdr3_nt: TGTGCCAGCAGCAAAGATAATTCACCCCTCCACTTT; j_call: TRBJ1-6; v_call: TRBV5-4; d_call: -; clone_size: few
cdr3_aa: CASSPQGSGWGTQYF; cdr3_nt: TGTGCCAGCAGTCCCCAGGGAAGCGGGTGGGGGACCCAGTACTTC; j_call: TRBJ2-5; v_call: TRBV28; d_call: -; clone_size: -
cdr3_aa: CASSAAGLAGEPDTQYF; cdr3_nt: TGTGCCAGCAGTGCCGCGGGACTAGCGGGAGAGCCAGATACGCAGTATTTT; j_call: TRBJ2-3; v_call: TRBV28; d_call: TRBD2; clone_size: -
cdr3_aa: CASRPGQGNQPQHF; cdr3_nt: TGCGCCAGCAGACCGGGACAGGGCAATCAGCCCCAGCATTTT; j_call: TRBJ1-5; v_call: TRBV5-1; d_call: TRBD1; clone_size: -
cdr3_aa: CASSDAGLAGESETQYF; cdr3_nt: TGCGCCAGCAGTGATGCGGGACTAGCGGGAGAGTCTGAGACCCAGTACTTC; j_call: TRBJ2-5; v_call: TRBV10-2; d_call: TRBD2; clone_size: -
cdr3_aa: CASSFSETGYLWGGYTF; cdr3_nt: TGTGCCAGCAGTTTTTCTGAGACAGGGTACCTCTGGGGAGGCTACACCTTC; j_call: TRBJ1-2; v_call: TRBV28; d_call: TRBD1; clone_size: few
cdr3_aa: CATSPAASYEQYF; cdr3_nt: TGTGCCACCTCCCCGGCGGCCTCCTACGAGCAGTACTTC; j_call: TRBJ2-7; v_call: TRBV24-1; d_call: -; clone_size: -
cdr3_aa: CASSGRQGLSNQPQHF; cdr3_nt: TGTGCCAGCAGTGGCAGACAGGGCCTTAGCAATCAGCCCCAGCATTTT; j_call: TRBJ1-5; v_call: TRBV6-1; d_call: TRBD1; clone_size: -
cdr3_aa: CASSFPGPLVGAFF; cdr3_nt: TGTGCCAGCAGTTTCCCCGGGCCGCTGGTTGGAGCTTTCTTT; j_call: TRBJ1-1; v_call: TRBV12-3/TRBV12-4; d_call: -; clone_size: few
cdr3_aa: CATSESDRAAGQPQHF; cdr3_nt: TGTGCCACCAGTGAGTCGGACAGGGCCGCGGGTCAGCCCCAGCATTTT; j_call: TRBJ1-5; v_call: TRBV24-1; d_call: TRBD1; clone_size: -
cdr3_aa: CASSIAGERVQPQHF; cdr3_nt: TGTGCCAGTAGTATAGCGGGGGAGAGGGTTCAGCCCCAGCATTTT; j_call: TRBJ1-5; v_call: TRBV19; d_call: -; clone_size: -
cdr3_aa: CASSHKYF; cdr3_nt: TGTGCCAGCAGCCATAAGTATTTT; j_call: TRBJ2-3; v_call: TRBV7-9; d_call: -; clone_size: -
cdr3_aa: CASSLLGLSSTDTQYF; cdr3_nt: TGTGCCAGCAGTTTATTAGGGCTGTCAAGCACAGATACGCAGTATTTT; j_call: TRBJ2-3; v_call: TRBV27; d_call: -; clone_size: -
cdr3_aa: CASTRQGSSEAFF; cdr3_nt: TGTGCCAGCACCCGACAGGGTTCTTCTGAAGCTTTCTTT; j_call: TRBJ1-1; v_call: TRBV7-3; d_call: TRBD1; clone_size: once
cdr3_aa: CASAALSGRGYTF; cdr3_nt: TGTGCCAGCGCGGCCCTTTCAGGGAGGGGCTACACCTTC; j_call: TRBJ1-2; v_call: TRBV6-1; d_call: -; clone_size: -
cdr3_aa: CASSVLRGYGYTF; cdr3_nt: TGTGCCAGCAGCGTACTGAGGGGCTATGGCTACACCTTC; j_call: TRBJ1-2; v_call: TRBV7-9; d_call: -; clone_size: -
cdr3_aa: CSAYPFSMWGQPQHF; cdr3_nt: TGCAGTGCTTATCCGTTTAGTATGTGGGGACAGCCCCAGCATTTT; j_call: TRBJ1-5; v_call: TRBV20-1; d_call: -; clone_size: -
cdr3_aa: CSARILGYNEQFF; cdr3_nt: TGCAGTGCTAGGATTCTCGGCTACAATGAGCAGTTCTTC; j_call: TRBJ2-1; v_call: TRBV20-1; d_call: -; clone_size: -
cdr3_aa: CASSYGGRRTEAFF; cdr3_nt: TGTGCCAGCAGTTACGGGGGGCGAAGAACTGAAGCTTTCTTT; j_call: TRBJ1-1; v_call: TRBV6-5; d_call: -; clone_size: -
cdr3_aa: CSARILESTDTQYF; cdr3_nt: TGCAGTGCTAGAATACTAGAGAGCACAGATACGCAGTATTTT; j_call: TRBJ2-3; v_call: TRBV20-1; d_call: -; clone_size: -
cdr3_aa: CASSPLGGFGEQYF; cdr3_nt: TGTGCCAGCTCACCACTAGGGGGATTTGGCGAGCAGTACTTC; j_call: TRBJ2-7; v_call: TRBV18; d_call: -; clone_size: -
cdr3_aa: CASWGLAGGPDTQYF; cdr3_nt: TGTGCCAGCTGGGGACTAGCGGGAGGTCCAGATACGCAGTATTTT; j_call: TRBJ2-3; v_call: TRBV6-2/TRBV6-3; d_call: TRBD2; clone_size: -
cdr3_aa: CASSLTSGDTYEQYF; cdr3_nt: TGTGCCAGCAGCTTAACTAGCGGGGACACCTACGAGCAGTACTTC; j_call: TRBJ2-7; v_call: TRBV7-2; d_call: TRBD2; clone_size: few